This TCR beta chain was recorded in a study of blood T cell repertoires in COVID-19. Study-level information: Nucleic acid was either cDNA or gDNA, and it came from T cells, B-cell-depleted T cells, or PBMCs.

The repertoire was sequenced with immunoSEQ multiplex PCR; TCRdb's copy has only in-frame clones and lacks some. Among under 500,000 clones, around nine tenths were seen once, and the ten largest hold roughly 4%. The CDR3 is made up of 14 amino acids. CDR1 WNHNN and CDR2 SYGVQD come from the germline V gene (reference sequence). The J segment lost 2 bases and the V segment lost 8 bases, leaving 6 bases of the junction unmatched. This receptor was identified in a woman in her 30s with acute or convalescent COVID-19. The chain has TRBV10-1 and TRBJ1-2, with TRBD1 matching 9 bases. Sequenced: peripheral blood. The CDR3 DNA reads as TGCGCCAGCTCGCCCGGACAGGGGAACTATGGCTACACCTTC. Translating it yields CASSPGQGNYGYTF.